Following are 25 T cell receptor beta chains from one sample sequenced in a study of shared clonotypes between healthy human individuals. Repertoires were generated with immunoSEQ multiplex PCR, while TCRdb's copy carries only in-frame clones and drops some. This table holds under 1,100,000 clones, more than 65% found once. Sequencing was done on a sample of memory CD4+ T cells sorted from blood. Noted subset: CD45RA-negative fraction. The receptors shown here come from a man younger than 35 in good health.

V is TRBV2 and J is TRBJ2-5; 9 positions match TRBD1. Germline values: CDR1 SNHLY, CDR2 FYNNEI. Unmatched junction bases numbered 5, after V lost 5 bases and J lost 4 bases. The CDR3 totals 14 residues. The CDR3 protein is CASSLDRGPETQYF. CDR3 nucleotide sequence: TGTGCCAGCAGTTTGGACAGGGGCCCAGAGACCCAGTACTTC.

The J gene is TRBJ2-1, the V gene TRBV4-1; D not resolved. Trimming shortened V by 0 bases and J by 4 bases, and 13 bases separated the two germline ends. The CDR3 is made up of 16 amino acids. The V gene's germline CDR1 is MGHRA and CDR2 YSYEKL. The CDR3 is CASSQDLLGTYNEQFF. For the CDR3, the DNA is TGCGCCAGCAGCCAAGACCTCCTGGGAACATACAATGAGCAGTTCTTC.

The V and J genes are TRBV11-2 and TRBJ2-1, with D possibly TRBD2 on 6 matching bases. The V end was cut by 8 bases, the J end by 6 bases, with 17 bases between. The CDR3 consists of 14 residues. Germline V gene lookup returns CDR1 SGHAT and CDR2 FQNNGV. The DNA for the CDR3 is TGTGCCAGCGGAAACGGAGGGACGGGCAATGAGCAGTTCTTC. This codes for CASGNGGTGNEQFF. The full variable domain, with the rest looked up from reference TRBV11-2 and TRBJ2-1, is EAGVAQSPRYKIIEKRQSVAFWCNPISGHATLYWYQQILGQGPKLLIQFQNNGVVDDSQLPKDRFSAERLKGVDSTLKIQPAKLEDSAVYLCASGNGGTGNEQFFGPGTRLTVL.

The chain uses TRBV30 and TRBJ2-5; D not certain. The J call may be mistaken, given a closer DNA end match to TRBJ2-7. The CDR3 spans 12 residues. Germline V CDR1 and CDR2: GTSNPN, SVGIG (reference sequence). The CDR3 protein is CAWSRGVYEQYF. The CDR3 region has the DNA TGTGCCTGGTCCCGTGGGGTATACGAGCAGTACTTC.

The chain uses TRBV5-1 and TRBJ2-7, with D perhaps matching TRBD1 or TRBD2 (5 bases each). Germline CDR1 is SGHRS and CDR2 is YFSETQ. Trimming took off 4 bases at V and 3 bases at J, with 17 bases between the two ends. CDR3 length: 15 residues. The CDR3 is CASSPSGTEVYEQYF. The CDR3 region has the DNA TGCGCCAGCAGCCCCTCCGGGACGGAGGTCTACGAGCAGTACTTC.

This clone has only one observation. V gene TRBV5-1 combines with J gene TRBJ1-6; D is unresolved. This CDR3 is built from 13 residues. Germline V gene lookup returns CDR1 SGHRS and CDR2 YFSETQ. The germline V and J ends were trimmed by 0 bases and 13 bases, with 11 bases remaining between them. The CDR3, as DNA: TGCGCCAGCAGCTTGGAGGGAGGCGCCCCCCTCCACTTT. This translates into CASSLEGGAPLHF.

The chain is built from TRBV19 and TRBJ2-3; possibly TRBD2 for D (6 bases). This CDR3 has 15 residues. Deletions cut 3 bases from V and 1 base from J, with 11 bases between. CDR1 is LNHDA and CDR2 is SQIVND in the germline V gene (reference sequence). The chain's CDR3 is CASSIGSGGTDTQYF. In DNA form, the CDR3 reads TGTGCCAGTAGTATCGGGAGCGGCGGCACAGATACGCAGTATTTT. The whole variable domain, filled in from reference TRBV19 and TRBJ2-3, reads DGGITQSPKYLFRKEGQNVTLSCEQNLNHDAMYWYRQDPGQGLRLIYYSQIVNDFQKGDIAEGYSVSREKKESFPLTVTSAQKNPTAFYLCASSIGSGGTDTQYFGPGTRLTVL.

The chain carries TRBV19 and TRBJ1-2; 7 nucleotides line up with TRBD1. Germline V gives CDR1 LNHDA, CDR2 SQIVND (reference sequence). The CDR3 is made up of 15 amino acids. Losses at the gene ends were 9 bases for V and 5 bases for J; bases not matched to a gene: 15. Here the CDR3 reads CASTHEGAIEYGYTF. The DNA of the CDR3 is TGTGCCAGCACCCATGAGGGGGCCATCGAATATGGCTACACCTTC.

This chain uses TRBV28 with TRBJ1-5; D is undetermined. Looked up from germline, CDR1 is MDHEN and CDR2 is SYDVKM. The CDR3 runs 15 residues. V was trimmed by 6 bases and J by 7 bases, leaving 19 bases between them. CDR3 loop: CASSPLGEGGQPQHF. CDR3 nucleotides: TGTGCCAGCAGCCCTCTTGGGGAGGGAGGGCAGCCCCAGCATTTT.

As DNA, the CDR3 is TGCGCCAGCAGCCAAGATCGGGGAGCGGGAGTTGATACGCAGTATTTT. This gives the protein CASSQDRGAGVDTQYF. V gene TRBV4-3 combines with J gene TRBJ2-3; 8 nucleotides match TRBD2. V shed 0 bases and J 6 bases; nucleotides not matched to a gene: 8. This CDR3 has 16 amino acids. Germline CDR1 reads LGHNA; CDR2 reads YSLEER.

J is TRBJ2-2 and V is TRBV11-2; 9 nucleotides line up with TRBD1. The ends lost 1 base at V and 5 bases at J; junction bases unmatched: 5. The CDR3 sequence is 16 residues long. Germline V CDR1 and CDR2: SGHAT, FQNNGV. The CDR3 here is CASSLAQGAVTGELFF. The CDR3 nucleotides are TGTGCCAGCAGCTTAGCACAGGGGGCGGTTACCGGGGAGCTGTTTTTT.

This clone appeared once. The junction departs from the called germline gene at one end, perhaps through a read error. J is TRBJ1-4 and V is TRBV7-7; D gene ambiguous. This CDR3 contains 13 residues. Germline V gene sequence: CDR1 SSHAT, CDR2 FNYEAQ (reference sequence). The DNA of the CDR3 is TGTGCTAGCAGCTTCGGCCTTAATGAAAAACTGTTTTTT. Its protein product is CASSFGLNEKLFF.

The chain employs TRBV5-1 and TRBJ1-5, with D perhaps matching TRBD1 (6 bases). Germline CDR1 is SGHRS and CDR2 is YFSETQ. The CDR3 sequence is 13 residues long. Trimming pared 4 bases from V and 12 bases from J, leaving 17 bases between. This CDR3 is CASSPSGTTDQHF. CDR3 DNA: TGCGCCAGCAGCCCGTCCGGGACAACGGACCAGCATTTT.

This chain links TRBV28 with TRBJ1-2; 10 bases line up with TRBD1. CDR1 MDHEN and CDR2 SYDVKM come from the germline V gene. The CDR3 length is 17 residues. V dropped 2 bases and J dropped 5; count of bases not matched to a gene: 11. The CDR3 region is CASSLPGQGSKFYGYTF. The CDR3 DNA sequence: TGTGCCAGCAGTTTACCGGGACAGGGGTCCAAATTTTATGGCTACACCTTC.

The V and J genes are TRBV6-5 and TRBJ2-2, with D hard to call. Trimming took off 5 bases at V and 1 base at J, with 11 bases between the two ends. Germline V gene sequence: CDR1 MNHEY, CDR2 SVGAGI. This CDR3 is 15 amino acids long. CDR3 DNA sequence: TGTGCCAGCAGTAATCTCCAACAGAACACCGGGGAGCTGTTTTTT. Protein product: CASSNLQQNTGELFF.

The J gene is TRBJ2-7, the V gene TRBV7-2; 11 nucleotides match TRBD2. There are 16 residues in the CDR3. V was clipped by 5 bases and J by 2 bases; unmatched bases: 8. Germline-derived CDR1 and CDR2 are SGHTA and FQGNSA. The CDR3 loop is CASSVGLAGDTYEQYF. CDR3 bases: TGTGCCAGCAGCGTCGGACTAGCGGGTGATACCTACGAGCAGTACTTC.

The rearrangement uses TRBV19 and TRBJ1-5; D is uncertain. CDR3 length equals 14 residues. V was pared by 5 bases and J by 2 bases, with 10 bases between. CDR1 is LNHDA, CDR2 SQIVND, per germline (reference sequence). CDR3 nucleotides: TGTGCCAGTAGTTCTCGAGACGGCAATCAGCCCCAGCATTTT. Residues: CASSSRDGNQPQHF.

This chain joins TRBV6-5 and TRBJ2-3, with a weak D call TRBD2 (6 bases). This CDR3 region has 15 residues. V was trimmed by 3 bases and J by 3 bases, leaving 13 bases between them. Germline lookup yields CDR1 MNHEY and CDR2 SVGAGI. The CDR3 loop reads CASSYGGSRTDTQYF. The CDR3 DNA follows: TGTGCCAGCAGTTATGGAGGGAGCAGGACAGATACGCAGTATTTT.

The chain is built from TRBV6-6 and TRBJ1-1; TRBD1 aligns across 11 bases. V gave up 5 bases and J gave up 5 bases; unmatched junction bases: 7. This CDR3 spans 15 amino acids. Germline CDR1 reads MNHNY; CDR2 reads SVGAGI (reference sequence). The CDR3, as DNA: TGTGCCAGCAGTCGCGGACAGGGGGCGCGAACTGAAGCTTTCTTT. Residues: CASSRGQGARTEAFF.

This clone was detected a few times. Other DNA sequences of this sample code for an identical CDR3. This chain joins TRBV19 and TRBJ2-7; D call uncertain. Trimming cost V 3 bases and J 0 bases, with 6 bases left between them. The germline gives CDR1 LNHDA, CDR2 SQIVND (reference sequence). The CDR3 has 13 amino acids. Here the CDR3 reads CASSIRLSYEQYF. The CDR3 DNA follows: TGTGCCAGTAGTATCCGGCTCTCCTACGAGCAGTACTTC. The entire variable domain, with the rest obtained from reference TRBV19 and TRBJ2-7, is as follows: DGGITQSPKYLFRKEGQNVTLSCEQNLNHDAMYWYRQDPGQGLRLIYYSQIVNDFQKGDIAEGYSVSREKKESFPLTVTSAQKNPTAFYLCASSIRLSYEQYFGPGTRLTVT.

This sequence joins TRBV4-2 and TRBJ2-7, with TRBD1 matching 10 bases. In germline, CDR1 is LGHNA, CDR2 YNFKEQ. Unmatched junction bases numbered 7, after V lost 1 base and J lost 7 bases. The CDR3 extends over 15 amino acids. The CDR3 spells CASSQGTGGFGEQYF. CDR3 DNA sequence: TGTGCCAGCAGCCAAGGGACAGGGGGTTTTGGGGAGCAGTACTTC.

This clone has a single count. Other DNA sequences within the sample encode an identical CDR3. The gene calls are TRBV6-5 and TRBJ2-7; 7 bases are shared with TRBD1. In germline, CDR1 is MNHEY, CDR2 SVGAGI. V shed 8 bases, J shed 4 bases, and the junction held 2 bases outside the gene matches. There are 11 residues in the CDR3. CDR3 sequence (DNA): TGTGCCAGCTCAGGGGGTTACGAGCAGTACTTC. Its translation is CASSGGYEQYF.

This chain joins TRBV19 and TRBJ1-1; D is ambiguous. The CDR3 is 13 residues long. V was shortened by 1 base and J by 4 bases, with 7 bases between the two germline ends. Looked up from germline, CDR1 is LNHDA and CDR2 is SQIVND (reference sequence). The CDR3 bases are TGTGCCAGTAGTATAGTCGGGGTCACTGAAGCTTTCTTT. It translates to CASSIVGVTEAFF.

The rearrangement uses TRBV30 and TRBJ1-6; a weak D match, TRBD1 (6 bases). The CDR3 is 14 amino acids. CDR1 GTSNPN and CDR2 SVGIG come from the germline V gene (reference sequence). With 0 bases removed from V and 8 bases from J, the gap between germline ends came to 11 bases. CDR3 residues: CAWSVRKGDSPLHF. CDR3 sequence (DNA): TGTGCCTGGAGTGTCCGGAAGGGGGATTCACCCCTCCACTTT.

This clone was recorded at least ten times. This chain uses TRBV18 with TRBJ2-7, with 10 bases lining up with TRBD1. The CDR3 loop spans 15 amino acids. The germline gives CDR1 KGHSH, CDR2 LQKENI. Germline trimming cut 5 bases from V and 2 bases from J; bases unmatched to any gene: 6. CDR3 residues: CASSGGQGETYEQYF. DNA of the CDR3: TGTGCCAGCTCAGGAGGACAGGGGGAGACCTACGAGCAGTACTTC.